The entry below describes one T cell receptor beta chain. Its antigen is unknown. There are no base qualities to consult, and no much larger clone falls within one base. This sample is drawn from a study of T cell responses to AZD1222 COVID-19 vaccine (dated by TCRdb to the early 2020s). General notes on the study: A total of just over 230 trial participants underwent TCR sequencing, of whom around 200 received two doses of AZD1222 and some 25 received two doses of the MenACWY control vaccine. Trial participants were enrolled by age into subgroups of 18-55, 56-69 and 70-plus years, and around 150, 28 and 57 TCR-sequenced participants, respectively, were included in these subgroups.

The CDR3 regions of human TCRbeta chains were subjected to immunosequencing. In the authors' own workflow: Repertoire TCRs were matched against a reference library of SARS-CoV-2-specific TCRs generated with the MIRA antigen-specificity platform. Breadth was defined as the fraction of unique TCRs that were SARS-CoV-2-associated. Depth was defined as the fraction of total T cells that were SARS-CoV-2-associated. Using the MIRA data, each spike-specific TCR was assigned both to the spike region to which the TCR was reactive and to a CD4 or CD8 class. Log10-transformed breadth and depth values were compared by one-way ANOVA with Sidak's multiple comparisons tests. As stored in TCRdb, this immuneACCESS dataset retains in-frame rearrangements with V and J assigned. A fraction of the clones does not appear; measured against another copy, unresolved V genes explain less than half of the discrepancy, and the remainder lacks a known reason. Clone size and the V and J calls come from that table; the DNA yielded D and trimming. A total of more than 90,000 clones appear in this sample, approximately 90% of them only once. 7.1% of the sample rests with the top ten.

In light of the paper, this sample's time point label describes: about 28 days (+/-7) after the second vaccine dose. AZD1222 recipients given second doses at about 4 weeks or at about 12 weeks were pooled, since spike-specific TCR depth and breadth were not found to differ between the two schedules. Vaccinee samples were obtained from the UK trials COV001 and COV002, which included a single-blind randomized controlled phase 2/3 trial of AZD1222 (ChAdOx1 nCoV-19) in healthy adults. For TCRbeta chain sequencing, PBMC samples from trial participants were taken at day 0 and at day 28 after the second dose. Including the terminal cysteine and phenylalanine, the CDR3 comprises 16 residues. Just the 48-base CDR3 DNA is kept, in frame starting at base 1. V loses 5 bases, J loses 2 bases, and the germline ends lie 17 bases apart. From the germline V gene, CDR1 is SGHTA and CDR2 is FQGTGA. General conclusions and limits of the study: Nearly half of unique spike-specific TCRs reportedly recognized epitopes outside regions mutated in the B.1.351 and B.1.1.7 variants. The vaccine-associated CD4 TCRs covered the entire spike protein, and the dominant responses fell in regions 160-218 and 743-854. Conclusions about previously exposed vaccinees are limited because only a handful of AZD1222 recipients were SARS-CoV-2 seropositive at baseline. Most participants were white British and females outnumbered males, and the authors suggested that clonal diversity may have been underestimated. The 56-69-year group was small, and its depth increase did not reach significance, likely because of low power. No day 14 peak-response samples were available, so repertoires were characterized only after the peak T cell response. A significant rise in spike-specific TCR breadth and depth was observed after two AZD1222 doses relative to day 0 and relative to MenACWY recipients.

The V and J segments used are TRBV7-3 and TRBJ2-3; a weak D assignment points to TRBD2 (6 bases agree). The clonotype originates from an adult who received the AZD1222 COVID-19 vaccine. Sequencing used peripheral blood, obtained 28 days after the second AZD1222 dose. The base sequence is TGTGCCAGCAGCCCATCTTTCTCGGGGGACACAGATACGCAGTATTTT. It translates to CASSPSFSGDTDTQYF.